A few counts support the clone carrying this TCR beta chain. Alpha and beta constant region primers primed reverse transcription for blood and skin samples. TCRdb ran MiXCR on the 5' RACE reads and lists one entry per CDR3 protein. The sample contains over 25,000 distinct CDR3 sequences, 20% to 25% of which appear only once. The data derive from a study of naive and memory T cell subsets. RNA was extracted from approximately 2.4 ml of whole blood of healthy adults. Cells were not sorted; total RNA input targeted roughly 1 to 1,100 ng. V gave up 6 bases and J gave up 5 bases, with 13 bases separating them. Germline assignment: CDR1 ENHRY and CDR2 SYGVKD. The CDR3 has 13 residues.

This sequence was found in a female donor in good health. The chain employs TRBV10-3 and TRBJ2-5; TRBD1 is a possible D gene (6 bases). DNA of the CDR3: TGTGCCATCAGACCACAGGGCTGGGAGACCCAGTACTTC. Amino acid sequence: CAIRPQGWETQYF.